This T cell receptor beta chain was retrieved from a study of blood T cell repertoires in COVID-19. Study-level information: Samples taken during acute and convalescent COVID-19 were collected in the United States, Italy and Spain. The cDNA or gDNA used as material had been derived from T cells, B-cell-depleted T cells, or PBMCs.

Study processing details: Counts of nucleated cells, estimated from reference gene primer amplification, were obtained. Sequenced by immunoSEQ multiplex PCR; TCRdb stores in-frame clones only, minus some. V and J calls plus clone size are reproduced from that table; the DNA served to infer D and trimming. Seen here are just under 100,000 clones, 85% to 90% observed once, and the top ten hold 10% to 15%. This receptor was obtained from a woman aged 55-69 years in a cohort sampled during active or convalescent COVID-19. Sequencing used peripheral blood.

CDR3 nucleotides: TGTGCCAGTTGCCGGGAGGGGGCCAACGTCCTGACTTTC. Protein: CASCREGANVLTF. The chain employs TRBV19 and TRBJ2-6, with D possibly matching TRBD2 (6 bases). The CDR3 is 13 amino acids. Germline V gene data show CDR1 as LNHDA and CDR2 as SQIVND (reference sequence). V shed 8 bases and J shed 4 bases, with 9 bases lying between them.